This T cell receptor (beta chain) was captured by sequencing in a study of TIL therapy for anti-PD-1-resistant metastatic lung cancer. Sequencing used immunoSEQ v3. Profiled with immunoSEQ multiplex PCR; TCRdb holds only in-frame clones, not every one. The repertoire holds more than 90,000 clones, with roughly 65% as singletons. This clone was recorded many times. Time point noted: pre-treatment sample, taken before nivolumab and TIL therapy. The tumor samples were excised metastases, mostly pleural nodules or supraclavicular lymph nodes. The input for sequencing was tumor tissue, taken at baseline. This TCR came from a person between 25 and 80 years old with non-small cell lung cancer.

The CDR3: CASSPAYEQYF. CDR3 in DNA: TGTGCCAGCAGCCCGGCCTACGAGCAGTACTTC. This chain uses TRBV14 with TRBJ2-7; D not certain. Trimming removed 4 bases at V and 2 bases at J, with 3 bases between. CDR3 length: 11 residues. CDR1 and CDR2 (germline): SGHDN, FVKESK.